The clone carrying this T cell receptor (beta chain) appeared many times. Its antigen is as yet unknown. This specimen belongs to a study of T cells after yellow fever vaccination. The study, taken as a whole, reports: FACS-sorted repertoires could harbor abundant contaminating bulk-population clonotypes.

Germline V gene data show CDR1 as SGHRS and CDR2 as YFSETQ. This CDR3 has 17 residues. Unmatched junction bases numbered 14, after V lost 4 bases and J lost 4 bases. Each CDR3 protein gets one entry after TCRdb re-called the 5' RACE reads with MiXCR. This sample carries 300,000 to 400,000 distinct CDR3 sequences, 7% to 9% of them seen once, and the ten largest clones take about 16%. Here the sequenced sample was PBMCs, taken around 45 days after the first yellow fever vaccination. The chain uses TRBV5-1 and TRBJ2-1; 7 bases are a match to TRBD1. This TCR was recovered from a man aged 18-30 years who received the YFV17D yellow fever vaccine. CDR3: CASSRSESGTAYNEQFF. In DNA form, the CDR3 reads TGCGCCAGCAGCAGATCCGAATCCGGGACAGCTTACAATGAGCAGTTCTTC. Full variable domain (remainder filled in from reference TRBV5-1 and TRBJ2-1): KAGVTQTPRYLIKTRGQQVTLSCSPISGHRSVSWYQQTPGQGLQFLFEYFSETQRNKGNFPGRFSGRQFSNSRSEMNVSTLELGDSALYLCASSRSESGTAYNEQFFGPGTRLTVL.